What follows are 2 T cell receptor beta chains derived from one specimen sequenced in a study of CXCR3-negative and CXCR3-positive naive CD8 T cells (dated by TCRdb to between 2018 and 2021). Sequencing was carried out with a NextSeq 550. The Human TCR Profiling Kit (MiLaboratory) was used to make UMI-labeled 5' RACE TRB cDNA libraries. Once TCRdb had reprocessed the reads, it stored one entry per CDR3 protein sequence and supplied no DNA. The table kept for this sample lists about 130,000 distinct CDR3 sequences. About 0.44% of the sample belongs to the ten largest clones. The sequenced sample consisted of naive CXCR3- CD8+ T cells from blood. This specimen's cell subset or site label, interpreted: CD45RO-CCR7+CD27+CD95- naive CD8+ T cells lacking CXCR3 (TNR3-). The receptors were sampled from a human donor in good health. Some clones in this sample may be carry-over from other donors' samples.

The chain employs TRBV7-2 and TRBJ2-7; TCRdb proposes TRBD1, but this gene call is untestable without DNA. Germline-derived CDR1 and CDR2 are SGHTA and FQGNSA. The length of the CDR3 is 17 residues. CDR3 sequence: CASSLALYRGSSYEQYF.

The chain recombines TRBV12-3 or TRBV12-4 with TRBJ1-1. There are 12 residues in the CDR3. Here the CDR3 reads CASSGQITEAFF.